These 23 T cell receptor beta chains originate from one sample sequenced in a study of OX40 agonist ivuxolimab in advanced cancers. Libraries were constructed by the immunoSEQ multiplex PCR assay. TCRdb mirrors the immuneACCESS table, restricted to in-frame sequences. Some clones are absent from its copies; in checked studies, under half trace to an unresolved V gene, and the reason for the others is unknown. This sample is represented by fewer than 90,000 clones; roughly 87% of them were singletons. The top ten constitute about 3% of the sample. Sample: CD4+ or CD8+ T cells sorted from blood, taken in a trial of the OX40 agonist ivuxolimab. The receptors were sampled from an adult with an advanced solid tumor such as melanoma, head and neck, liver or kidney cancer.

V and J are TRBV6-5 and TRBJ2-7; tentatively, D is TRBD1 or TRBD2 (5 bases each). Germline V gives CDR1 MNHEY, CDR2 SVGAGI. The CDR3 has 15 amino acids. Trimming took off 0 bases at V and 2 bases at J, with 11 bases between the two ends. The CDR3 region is CASSYSGQGPYEQYF. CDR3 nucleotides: TGTGCCAGCAGTTACTCTGGGCAGGGACCCTACGAGCAGTACTTC.

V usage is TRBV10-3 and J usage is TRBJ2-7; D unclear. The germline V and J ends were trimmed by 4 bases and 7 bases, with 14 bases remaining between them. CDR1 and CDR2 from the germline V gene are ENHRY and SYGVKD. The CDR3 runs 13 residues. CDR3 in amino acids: CAISAPVPGEQYF. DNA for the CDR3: TGTGCCATCAGTGCCCCGGTCCCGGGTGAGCAGTACTTC.

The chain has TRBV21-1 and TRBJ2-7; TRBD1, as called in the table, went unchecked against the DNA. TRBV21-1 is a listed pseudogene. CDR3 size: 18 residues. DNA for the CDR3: TGTGCCAGCCCAGATTCATCAAAGACAGGGGGGCAAGGCTACGAGCAGTACTTC. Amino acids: CASPDSSKTGGQGYEQYF.

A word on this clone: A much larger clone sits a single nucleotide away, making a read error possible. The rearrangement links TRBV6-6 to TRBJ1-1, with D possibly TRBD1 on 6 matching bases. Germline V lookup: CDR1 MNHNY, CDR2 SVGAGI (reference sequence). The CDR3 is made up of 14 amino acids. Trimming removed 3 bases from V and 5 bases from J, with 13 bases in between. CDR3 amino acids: CASSYQSRGTEAFF. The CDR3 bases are TGTGCCAGCAGTTATCAATCCAGGGGAACTGAAGCTTTCTTT.

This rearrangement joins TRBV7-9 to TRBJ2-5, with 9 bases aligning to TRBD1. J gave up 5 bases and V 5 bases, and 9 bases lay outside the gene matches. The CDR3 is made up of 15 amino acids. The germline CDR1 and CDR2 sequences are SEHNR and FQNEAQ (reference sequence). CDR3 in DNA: TGTGCCAGCAGCCCACACAGGGGGCGGGGTGAGACCCAGTACTTC. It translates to CASSPHRGRGETQYF.

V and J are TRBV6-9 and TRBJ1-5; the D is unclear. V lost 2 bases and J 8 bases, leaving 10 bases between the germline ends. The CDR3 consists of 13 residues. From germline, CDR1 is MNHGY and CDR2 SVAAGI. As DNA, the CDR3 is TGTGCCAGCAGTTATAATCCCGTCGAGCCCCAGCATTTT. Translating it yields CASSYNPVEPQHF.

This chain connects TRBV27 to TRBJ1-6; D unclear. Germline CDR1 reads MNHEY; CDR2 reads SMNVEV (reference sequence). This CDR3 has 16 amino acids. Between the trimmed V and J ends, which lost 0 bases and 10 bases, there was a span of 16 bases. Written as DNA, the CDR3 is TGTGCCAGCAGTTTATCTTCCCGCGGGAGGTGGTCACCCCTCCACTTT. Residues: CASSLSSRGRWSPLHF.

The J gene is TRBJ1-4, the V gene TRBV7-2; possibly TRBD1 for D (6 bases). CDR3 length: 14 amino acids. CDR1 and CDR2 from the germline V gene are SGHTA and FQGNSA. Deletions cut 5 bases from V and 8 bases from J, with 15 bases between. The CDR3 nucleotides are TGTGCCAGCAGCCTTGGAGGGGGGATGGAAAAACTGTTTTTT. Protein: CASSLGGGMEKLFF.

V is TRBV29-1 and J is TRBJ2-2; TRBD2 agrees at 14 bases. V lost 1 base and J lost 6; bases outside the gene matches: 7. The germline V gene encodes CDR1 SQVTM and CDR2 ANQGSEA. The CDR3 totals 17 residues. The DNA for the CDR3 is TGCAGCGTTGAAGCTTGGACTAGCGGGGGGCGGGCCGGGGAGCTGTTTTTT. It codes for CSVEAWTSGGRAGELFF.

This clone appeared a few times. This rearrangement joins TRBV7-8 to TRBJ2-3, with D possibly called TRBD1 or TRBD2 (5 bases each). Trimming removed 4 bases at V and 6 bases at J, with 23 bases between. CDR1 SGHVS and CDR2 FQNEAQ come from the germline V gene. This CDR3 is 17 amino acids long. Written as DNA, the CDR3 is TGTGCCAGCAGCTCCCCCTTGACAGCCAGTTGGGGGGATACGCAGTATTTT. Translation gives CASSSPLTASWGDTQYF.

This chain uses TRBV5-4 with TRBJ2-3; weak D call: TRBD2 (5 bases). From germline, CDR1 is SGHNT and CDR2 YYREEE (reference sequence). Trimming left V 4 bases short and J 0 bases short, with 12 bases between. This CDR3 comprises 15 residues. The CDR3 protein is CASSPKEASTDTQYF. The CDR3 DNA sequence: TGTGCCAGCAGCCCGAAGGAGGCCAGCACAGATACGCAGTATTTT.

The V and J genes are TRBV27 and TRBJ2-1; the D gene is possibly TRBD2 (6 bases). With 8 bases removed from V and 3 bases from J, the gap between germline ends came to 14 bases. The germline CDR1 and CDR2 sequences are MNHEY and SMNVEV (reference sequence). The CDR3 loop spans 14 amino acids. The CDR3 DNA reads TGTGCCAGCCGCCGGGACTCCCACTACAATGAGCAGTTCTTC. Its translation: CASRRDSHYNEQFF.

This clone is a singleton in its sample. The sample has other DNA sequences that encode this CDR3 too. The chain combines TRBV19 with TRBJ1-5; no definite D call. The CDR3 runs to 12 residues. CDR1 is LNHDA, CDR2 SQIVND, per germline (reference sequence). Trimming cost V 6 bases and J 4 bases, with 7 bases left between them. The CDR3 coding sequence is TGTGCCAGTAGGTCGGGGAATCAGCCCCAGCATTTT. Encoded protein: CASRSGNQPQHF.

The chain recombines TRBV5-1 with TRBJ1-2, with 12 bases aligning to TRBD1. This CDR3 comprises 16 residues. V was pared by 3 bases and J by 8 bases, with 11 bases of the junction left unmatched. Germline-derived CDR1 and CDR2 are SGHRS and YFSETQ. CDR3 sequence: CASSYRDRGQEDGYTF. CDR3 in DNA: TGCGCCAGCAGCTACCGGGACAGGGGGCAGGAGGACGGCTACACCTTC.

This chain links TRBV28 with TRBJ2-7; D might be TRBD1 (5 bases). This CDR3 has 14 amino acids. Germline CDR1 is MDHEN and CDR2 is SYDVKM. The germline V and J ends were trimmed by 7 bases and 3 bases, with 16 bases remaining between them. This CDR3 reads CASTSAQGLYEQYF. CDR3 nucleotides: TGTGCCAGCACCTCCGCCCAGGGCCTCTACGAGCAGTACTTC. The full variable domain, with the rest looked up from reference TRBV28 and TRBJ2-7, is DVKVTQSSRYLVKRTGEKVFLECVQDMDHENMFWYRQDPGLGLRLIYFSYDVKMKEKGDIPEGYSVSREKKERFSLILESASTNQTSMYLCASTSAQGLYEQYFGPGTRLTVT.

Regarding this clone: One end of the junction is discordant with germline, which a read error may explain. CDR3 nucleotide sequence: TGTGCCTGGAGGCAGGGGCTAAACACTAAAGCTTTCTTT. Amino acid sequence: CAWRQGLNTKAFF. The chain uses TRBV30 and TRBJ1-1; TRBD1 is a possible D gene (6 bases). Germline V gene sequence: CDR1 GTSNPN, CDR2 SVGIG (reference sequence). This CDR3 has 13 residues.

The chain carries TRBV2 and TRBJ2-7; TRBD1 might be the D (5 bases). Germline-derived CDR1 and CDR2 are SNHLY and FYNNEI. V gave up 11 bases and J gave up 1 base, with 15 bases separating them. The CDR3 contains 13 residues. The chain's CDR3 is CALTLTDSYEQYF. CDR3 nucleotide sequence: TGTGCCCTTACTCTGACAGATTCCTACGAGCAGTACTTC.

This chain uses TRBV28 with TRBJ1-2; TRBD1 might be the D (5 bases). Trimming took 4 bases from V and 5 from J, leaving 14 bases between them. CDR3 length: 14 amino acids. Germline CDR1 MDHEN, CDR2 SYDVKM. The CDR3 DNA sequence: TGTGCCAGCAGTTATCTCGACGGGGGGTATGGCTACACCTTC. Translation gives CASSYLDGGYGYTF.

CDR3 sequence: CASSVGTGLNEQFF. The CDR3 DNA reads TGTGCCAGCAGCGTAGGGACAGGGTTGAATGAGCAGTTCTTC. The chain joins TRBV9 to TRBJ2-1; TRBD1 agrees at 8 bases. Germline lookup yields CDR1 SGDLS and CDR2 YYNGEE. V trimming: 0 bases; J trimming: 7 bases; junction bases outside the gene matches: 3. The CDR3 spans 14 residues.

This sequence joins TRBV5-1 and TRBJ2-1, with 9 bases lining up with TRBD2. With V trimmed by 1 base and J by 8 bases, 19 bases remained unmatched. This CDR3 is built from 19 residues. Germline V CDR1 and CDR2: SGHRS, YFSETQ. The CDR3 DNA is TGCGCCAGCAGCTTGAGTAATTTACTAGCGGGTCCGGGAGTCGATGAGCAGTTCTTC. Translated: CASSLSNLLAGPGVDEQFF.

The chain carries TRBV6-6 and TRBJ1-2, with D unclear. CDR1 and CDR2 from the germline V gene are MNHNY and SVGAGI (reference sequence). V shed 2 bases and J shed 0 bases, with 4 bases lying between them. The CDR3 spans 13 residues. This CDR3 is CASSYAANYGYTF. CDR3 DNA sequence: TGTGCCAGCAGTTACGCAGCTAACTATGGCTACACCTTC.

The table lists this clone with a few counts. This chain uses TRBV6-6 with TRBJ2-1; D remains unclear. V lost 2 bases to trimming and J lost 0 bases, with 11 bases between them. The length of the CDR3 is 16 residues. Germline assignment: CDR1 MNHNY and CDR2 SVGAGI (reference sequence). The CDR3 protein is CASSYISKSSYNEQFF. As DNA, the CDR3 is TGTGCCAGCAGTTACATCAGTAAGAGCTCCTACAATGAGCAGTTCTTC.

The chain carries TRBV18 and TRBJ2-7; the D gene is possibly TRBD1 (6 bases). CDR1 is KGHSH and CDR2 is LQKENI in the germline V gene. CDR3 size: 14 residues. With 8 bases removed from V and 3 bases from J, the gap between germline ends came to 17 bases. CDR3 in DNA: TGTGCCAGCGCCCCAGTTGACAGGAGCTACGAGCAGTACTTC. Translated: CASAPVDRSYEQYF.